This T cell receptor beta chain was sequenced during a study of blood T cell repertoires in COVID-19. The data were produced by immunoSEQ multiplex PCR, yet TCRdb's version contains in-frame clones alone and is incomplete. The sample includes fewer than 100,000 clones, roughly nine tenths seen only once; the top ten take 1.9%. The V gene's germline CDR1 is LGHDT and CDR2 YNNKEL (reference sequence). The V and J ends lost 1 base and 4 bases respectively, with 11 bases between them. The length of the CDR3 is 14 residues. V gene TRBV3-1 (or the pseudogene TRBV3-2) combines with J gene TRBJ2-7, with D maybe TRBD1 (6 bases). The clonotype originates from a woman between 50 and 59 years old in a cohort sampled during active COVID-19. Sequenced material: peripheral blood. The CDR3: CASSQGGPEYEQYF. The CDR3 DNA follows: TGTGCCAGCAGCCAAGGGGGGCCGGAGTACGAGCAGTACTTC.